The source of this T cell receptor (beta chain) is a study of graft-versus-host responses after intestinal transplantation. Worth noting for this clone: Its specificity is unknown.

Produced via immunoSEQ multiplex PCR; TCRdb's table is partial and in-frame only. The table has tens of thousands of clones, around 96% seen once. The germline V gene has CDR1 SEHNR and CDR2 FQNEAQ (reference sequence). The CDR3 covers 12 residues. The V end was cut by 5 bases, the J end by 5 bases, with 10 bases between. Sequencing was performed on unstimulated CD8+ T cells sorted from spleen or lymph node cells, taken before intestinal transplant. The chain joins TRBV7-9 to TRBJ2-7; no clear D gene. The TCR sequence derives from a human donor who received an intestinal transplant. The CDR3 bases are TGTGCCAGCAGCACGAGTCCGAACGAGCAGTACTTC. This sequence encodes CASSTSPNEQYF.